The rows below give T cell receptor beta chains drawn from one sample of a study of cytomegalovirus exposure and HLA in healthy donors. Profiled with immunoSEQ multiplex PCR; TCRdb holds only in-frame clones, not every one. The repertoire has around 130,000 clones, about 80% of them found once; the top ten carry over 1.5%. The sequenced material came from PBMCs. The receptors derive from a woman aged 50 to 60 in good health and CMV-seronegative. Each CDR3 is given with its conserved first and last residue. D genes are given only for firm matches. Clone size is stated in some rows and not others, as once, few, many or a class when expanded.

D: NA; length: 13; J: TRBJ1-1; V: TRBV6-1; size: few; CDR3: CASSGGWSTEAFF; DNA: TGTGCCAGCAGTGGGGGCTGGAGCACTGAAGCTTTCTTT
D: NA; length: 15; J: TRBJ2-5; V: TRBV7-3; size: NA; CDR3: CASSPGGTSQETQYF; DNA: TGTGCCAGCAGCCCAGGGGGGACTAGTCAAGAGACCCAGTACTTC
D: NA; length: 15; J: TRBJ1-2; V: TRBV7-9; size: NA; CDR3: CASSLGAGRMEGYTF; DNA: TGTGCCAGCAGCTTAGGAGCAGGGCGGATGGAGGGCTACACCTTC
D: TRBD1; length: 16; J: TRBJ2-5; V: TRBV9; size: few; CDR3: CASSVRQGATGETQYF; DNA: TGTGCCAGCAGCGTACGACAGGGGGCGACGGGGGAGACCCAGTACTTC
D: TRBD1; length: 14; J: TRBJ1-1; V: TRBV6-5; size: NA; CDR3: CASSVDRSNTEAFF; DNA: TGTGCCAGCAGTGTGGACAGGTCAAACACTGAAGCTTTCTTT
D: TRBD1; length: 16; J: TRBJ1-2; V: TRBV30; size: NA; CDR3: CAWEWRRGQSGNGYPF; DNA: TGTGCCTGGGAGTGGAGAAGGGGGCAAAGCGGTAATGGCTACCCCTTC
D: TRBD2; length: 14; J: TRBJ2-5; V: TRBV7-9; size: NA; CDR3: CASRGAGFRETQYF; DNA: TGTGCCAGCAGGGGAGCGGGGTTCAGAGAGACCCAGTACTTC
D: NA; length: 16; J: TRBJ2-7; V: TRBV5-4; size: NA; CDR3: CASSFGPTPSSYEQYF; DNA: TGTGCCAGCAGCTTTGGTCCAACTCCTAGCTCCTACGAGCAGTACTTC
D: NA; length: 18; J: TRBJ1-1; V: TRBV21-1; size: NA; CDR3: CASSNLGHQWGFNTEAFF; DNA: TGTGCCAGCAGCAACCTGGGACATCAGTGGGGGTTCAACACTGAAGCTTTCTTT
D: NA; length: 13; J: TRBJ2-5; V: TRBV7-9; size: NA; CDR3: CASSFTELETQYF; DNA: TGTGCCAGCAGCTTTACAGAACTAGAGACCCAGTACTTC